Shown below are 14 T cell receptor beta chains from a single sample sequenced in a study of regulatory T cells in long-lasting Graves disease. The sample's time point: newly diagnosed GD, antithyroid drugs for less than 3 months. Generation of the TCR library employed RNA extracted from PBMCs. Both iRepertoire HTBI primers and Arm-PCR of CDR3 regions were used to build the TCR beta libraries. TCRdb recomputed calls from the multiplex PCR reads with MiXCR, one row per CDR3 protein. The repertoire holds roughly 500,000 distinct CDR3 sequences, with approximately 13% as singletons. These same records also appear under a second study, on T cells in Graves' hyperthyroidism and ophthalmopathy.

Sequencing was performed on peripheral blood mononuclear cells (PBMCs), taken at new diagnosis, from a patient treated with antithyroid drugs. These receptors were collected from a man aged 25-45 years with Graves disease.

This clonotype was found many times. This sequence joins TRBV6-2 or TRBV6-3 and TRBJ2-2, with D perhaps assigned TRBD1 or TRBD2 (5 bases each). Germline V gene data show CDR1 as MNHEY and CDR2 as SVGEGT. The CDR3 length is 14 residues. The V end was cut by 5 bases, the J end by 3 bases, with 10 bases between. CDR3 in amino acids: CASSGGTHTGELFF. As DNA, the CDR3 is TGTGCCAGCAGTGGGGGAACGCACACCGGGGAGCTGTTTTTT.

Many counts were recorded for this clonotype. The rearrangement uses TRBV10-3 and TRBJ2-7, with 10 bases matching TRBD2. In germline, CDR1 is ENHRY, CDR2 SYGVKD. The junction had 10 bases not matched to a gene; V was cut back by 0 bases and J by 2 bases. The CDR3 is made up of 18 amino acids. The CDR3 sequence: CAISESTGGLADTYEQYF. CDR3 nucleotides: TGTGCCATCAGTGAGTCGACCGGCGGACTAGCGGACACCTACGAGCAGTACTTC.

Regarding this clonotype: This may arise from a read error, as a much more abundant clone is one base away. The rearrangement uses TRBV7-2 and TRBJ1-4, with 9 bases that match TRBD1. The germline CDR1 and CDR2 sequences are SGHTA and FQGNSA. CDR3 length: 15 residues. CDR3 DNA sequence: TGTGCCAGCAGCTCCATACAGGGGGCGTGGGAAAAACCGTTTTTT. Residues: CASSSIQGAWEKPFF.

This clonotype occurred many times. V gene TRBV20-1 combines with J gene TRBJ2-5; possible D gene TRBD2, 5 bases. Germline CDR1 reads DFQATT; CDR2 reads SNEGSKA (reference sequence). V was cut by 6 bases and J by 1 base, with 12 bases left in between. The CDR3 covers 13 residues. CDR3 region: CSAASGVQETQYF. CDR3 bases: TGCAGTGCAGCGAGCGGAGTCCAAGAGACCCAGTACTTC.

This clonotype has just one count. The junction differs from germline at one of its ends, possibly a read error. The chain uses TRBV7-2 and TRBJ2-3; the D gene could be TRBD1 or TRBD2 (5 bases each). This CDR3 spans 13 amino acids. Germline V CDR1 and CDR2: SGHTA, FQGNSA. The CDR3, as DNA: TGTGCCAACAGCTTCAAGGGGAGCCCAACGCAGTATTTT. This encodes CANSFKGSPTQYF.

Note on this clonotype: A far larger clone is only one base removed, so a read error is likely. The rearrangement links TRBV12-3 or TRBV12-4 to TRBJ2-7, with D possibly matching TRBD2 (6 bases). The CDR3 contains 13 residues. The CDR3 DNA follows: TGTGCCGGCAGTTTAGGTGTGGGAGGCGAGCAGTACTTC. Translated: CAGSLGVGGEQYF.

This clonotype was seen ten or more times. The J gene is TRBJ2-3, the V gene TRBV24-1; 7 bases are shared with TRBD2. This CDR3 comprises 18 residues. V gave up 3 bases and J gave up 0 bases; unmatched junction bases: 11. Germline values: CDR1 KGHDR, CDR2 SFDVKD. The CDR3: CATSDEAGVRPSTDTQYF. The CDR3 region has the DNA TGTGCCACCAGTGATGAGGCGGGAGTAAGGCCAAGCACAGATACGCAGTATTTT.

The V call is TRBV5-1, the J call TRBJ2-3; 8 bases align to TRBD2. The CDR3 is 15 amino acids. The germline CDR1 and CDR2 sequences are SGHRS and YFSETQ. Losses at the gene ends were 0 bases for V and 4 bases for J; bases not matched to a gene: 4. CDR3 coding DNA: TGCGCCAGCAGCTTGGTACCGGGAGGGTCAGATACGCAGTATTTT. It is translated as CASSLVPGGSDTQYF.

The chain is built from TRBV11-2 and TRBJ2-1, with TRBD2 identical over 9 bases. Germline V gene sequence: CDR1 SGHAT, CDR2 FQNNGV. The CDR3 totals 17 residues. V lost 2 bases and J lost 2; bases outside the gene matches: 7. The CDR3 region is CASSLMRLAVTYNEQFF. The CDR3 nucleotides are TGTGCCAGCAGCTTAATGAGACTAGCGGTAACCTACAATGAGCAGTTCTTC. Based on the CDR3 plus reference TRBV11-2 and TRBJ2-1, the full variable domain is EAGVAQSPRYKIIEKRQSVAFWCNPISGHATLYWYQQILGQGPKLLIQFQNNGVVDDSQLPKDRFSAERLKGVDSTLKIQPAKLEDSAVYLCASSLMRLAVTYNEQFFGPGTRLTVL.

Only a few counts were recorded for this clonotype. The chain combines TRBV6-5 with TRBJ2-4; 10 bases line up with TRBD1. Germline loops: CDR1 MNHEY, CDR2 SVGAGI. The CDR3 has 18 residues. V trimming: 1 base; J trimming: 14 bases; junction bases outside the gene matches: 20. CDR3 sequence: CASSYYLGFAGQGSWEYF. CDR3 coding DNA: TGTGCCAGCAGTTACTACCTAGGATTCGCGGGACAGGGGAGTTGGGAGTACTTC.

In this sample, this clonotype turned up many times. The chain carries TRBV24-1 and TRBJ2-1, with D tentatively TRBD2 (6 bases). The CDR3 totals 17 residues. The V end lost 0 bases, the J end lost 4 bases, and 15 bases lay between the germline ends. Germline V gene data show CDR1 as KGHDR and CDR2 as SFDVKD. CDR3 amino acids: CATSDLHRGGGYNEQFF. CDR3 coding DNA: TGTGCCACCAGTGATTTGCACCGGGGAGGAGGGTACAATGAGCAGTTCTTC.

This clonotype was observed at least ten times. This sequence joins TRBV15 and TRBJ2-5; D perhaps matches TRBD2 (5 bases). Germline V lookup: CDR1 LNHNV, CDR2 YYDKDF (reference sequence). This CDR3 contains 15 residues. Between the trimmed V and J ends, which lost 4 bases and 5 bases, there was a span of 17 bases. The CDR3 protein is CATSTSDLGGETQYF. For the CDR3, the DNA is TGTGCCACCAGCACTTCTGACCTGGGCGGGGAGACCCAGTACTTC.

The table lists this clonotype with many counts. This sequence joins TRBV20-1 and TRBJ2-7, with D unclear. Germline V gene sequence: CDR1 DFQATT, CDR2 SNEGSKA (reference sequence). The CDR3 has 14 residues. Trimming took off 5 bases at V and 3 bases at J, with 17 bases between the two ends. The CDR3 coding sequence is TGCAGTGCTCGGTTAGCCTCATTTATCTACGAGCAGTACTTC. This sequence encodes CSARLASFIYEQYF.

This chain connects TRBV20-1 to TRBJ2-1; D uncertain. V gave up 6 bases and J gave up 3 bases, with 12 bases separating them. Per germline, CDR1 DFQATT and CDR2 SNEGSKA (reference sequence). The CDR3 runs 13 residues. Written as DNA, the CDR3 is TGCAGTGCCAATACGGACGACTACAATGAGCAGTTCTTC. It is translated as CSANTDDYNEQFF.